This T cell receptor (beta chain) was identified in a study of cytomegalovirus exposure and HLA in healthy donors. Overall study findings and caveats: Specificity of a few CMV-associated chains for CMV antigens was verified in vitro. Fewer N-insertions than the roughly 630-donor mean were reportedly shown by an Asian-associated ancestry cluster in a later analysis.

PCR employed 60 Vbeta and 13 Jbeta primers. TCRdb keeps only in-frame clones here, not all; method: immunoSEQ multiplex PCR. Among 99,000 or so clones listed, 75% to 85% were seen once. This clone appeared a single time. What it binds is not known. This CDR3 is 19 amino acids long. Germline CDR1 is SGHNT and CDR2 is YYREEE (reference sequence). Losses at the gene ends were 3 bases for V and 8 bases for J; bases not matched to a gene: 20. The sample taken for sequencing was PBMCs. This receptor was taken from a man aged 18 to 29 in good health and CMV-seronegative. The gene calls are TRBV5-4 and TRBJ2-1, with 10 bases lining up with TRBD2. Written as DNA, the CDR3 is TGTGCCAGCAGCTCCAATCCGCGATGGCCTAGCGGGAGTTTGGATGAGCAGTTCTTC. It encodes CASSSNPRWPSGSLDEQFF.